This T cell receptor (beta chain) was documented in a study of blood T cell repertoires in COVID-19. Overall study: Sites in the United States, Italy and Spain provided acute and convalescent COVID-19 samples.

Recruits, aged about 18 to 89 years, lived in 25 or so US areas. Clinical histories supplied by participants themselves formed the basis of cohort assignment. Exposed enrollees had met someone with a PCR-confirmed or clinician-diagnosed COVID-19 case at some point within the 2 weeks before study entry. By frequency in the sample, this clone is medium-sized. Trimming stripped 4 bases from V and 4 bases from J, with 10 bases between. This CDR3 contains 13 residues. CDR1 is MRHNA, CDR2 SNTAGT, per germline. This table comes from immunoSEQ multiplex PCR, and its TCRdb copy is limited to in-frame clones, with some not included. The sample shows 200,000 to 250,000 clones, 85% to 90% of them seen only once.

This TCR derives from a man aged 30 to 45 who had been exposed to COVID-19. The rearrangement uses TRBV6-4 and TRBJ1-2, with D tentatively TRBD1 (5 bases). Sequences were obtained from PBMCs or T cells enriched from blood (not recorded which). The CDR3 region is CASSVTGSYGYTF. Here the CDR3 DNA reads TGTGCCAGCAGTGTTACAGGCAGCTATGGCTACACCTTC.